Listed below are T cell receptor beta chains from one sample, sequenced in a study of T cells in Graves' hyperthyroidism and ophthalmopathy. Each CDR3 protein gets one entry after TCRdb re-called the multiplex PCR reads with MiXCR. The data contain a few hundred thousand distinct CDR3 sequences, roughly 15% of them singletons. The material sequenced was blood. The receptors were gathered from a woman aged 25-40 years with Graves' ophthalmopathy. The CDR3 runs from the conserved cysteine through the conserved F or W. D genes are given only for firm matches. Size tells how often a clone was seen (once, few, many) or the class of an expanded clone, and some rows leave it out.

clone size	D gene	V gene	J gene	CDR3 DNA	CDR3 protein
many	TRBD1	TRBV6-1	TRBJ2-7	TGTGCCACGGAGGGAAGACAGGGGAAACACGAGCAGTACTTC	CATEGRQGKHEQYF
many	-	TRBV5-5	TRBJ2-3	TGTGCCAGCAGCACCGTTTTCGGAAACACAGATACGCAGTATTTT	CASSTVFGNTDTQYF
many	TRBD2	TRBV7-3	TRBJ2-3	TGTGCCAGCAGCCCCCGGGGGGGGCTCGGACTAGGCACAGATACGCAGTATTTT	CASSPRGGLGLGTDTQYF
few	-	TRBV28	TRBJ1-2	TGTGCCAGCAGCCGGGGAGGACAGCGTGGTTATGGCTACACCTTC	CASSRGGQRGYGYTF
many	TRBD1	TRBV9	TRBJ2-7	TGTGCCAGCAGCCCGCGGACAGGGAGTGCCGACGAGCAGTACTTC	CASSPRTGSADEQYF
few	TRBD2	TRBV7-9	TRBJ2-5	TGTGCCAGCAGCTTGATCGGGGGGGCCGCGGAGACCCAGTACTTC	CASSLIGGAAETQYF
many	-	TRBV5-1	TRBJ1-2	TGCGCCAGCAGCCGGGACGTAGACTATGGCTACACCTTC	CASSRDVDYGYTF
many	-	TRBV20-1	TRBJ2-7	TGCAGTGCTAGAGAGCGGGTGATAACCTACGAGCAGTACTTC	CSARERVITYEQYF
many	TRBD1	TRBV15	TRBJ1-5	TGTGCCACCAGCGCCTCAGACAGGGACGCTCAGCCCCAGCATTTT	CATSASDRDAQPQHF
many	TRBD2	TRBV6-1	TRBJ2-7	TGTGCCAGCAGTGAAGTCATAGCGGGCCCGGGGGAGCAGTACTTC	CASSEVIAGPGEQYF
-	TRBD2	TRBV13	TRBJ2-3	TGTGCCAGCAGCTTAGGGGTAGCGGGGGCCTCTAGCACAGATACGCAGTATTTT	CASSLGVAGASSTDTQYF
many	-	TRBV20-1	TRBJ2-7	TGCAGCCTAGGGGAGGGGGAAGAGCAGTACTTC	CSLGEGEEQYF
many	-	TRBV7-3	TRBJ2-5	TGTGCCAGCAGCCCCCAGGGGGGACCTCTGGGGGAGACCCAGTACTTC	CASSPQGGPLGETQYF
many	TRBD2	TRBV20-1	TRBJ2-1	TGCAGTGCCCCCGGGGACTACCCGAATGAGCAGTTCTTC	CSAPGDYPNEQFF
many	-	TRBV12-3/TRBV12-4	TRBJ2-7	TGTGCCAGCACCTGGACACATACCTACGAGCAGTACTTC	CASTWTHTYEQYF
many	TRBD1	TRBV2	TRBJ1-3	TGTGCCAGCAGATACGGACAGGGTCGAGGAAACACCATATATTTT	CASRYGQGRGNTIYF
-	TRBD2	TRBV4-1	TRBJ2-1	TGCGCCAGCAGCACCGAGGGAGGGGTCCACAATGAGCAGTTCTTC	CASSTEGGVHNEQFF
many	-	TRBV20-1	TRBJ1-2	TGCAGTCCGACATTCTGGGATGGCTACACCTTC	CSPTFWDGYTF
many	TRBD1	TRBV15	TRBJ2-3	TGTGCCACCAGTTTCGACAGGGCTTCCACAGATACGCAGTATTTT	CATSFDRASTDTQYF
few	-	TRBV20-1	TRBJ1-6	TGCAGTGCTTCATCGGGGCCAGGGGCCCTCCACTTT	CSASSGPGALHF
many	-	TRBV27	TRBJ2-3	TGTGCCAGCAGTCCGCGACTACCGGATACGCAGTATTTT	CASSPRLPDTQYF
-	-	TRBV2	TRBJ1-5	TGTGCCAGCAGAGCTTGGGATCAGCCCCAGCATTTT	CASRAWDQPQHF
-	TRBD2	TRBV20-1	TRBJ2-1	TGCAGTGCTCTCCTAGCGGGGTACAATGAGCAGTTCTTC	CSALLAGYNEQFF
-	-	TRBV6-5	TRBJ2-7	TGTGCCAGCAGTTACGGGGCCGCAGGGACCTACGAGCAGTACTTC	CASSYGAAGTYEQYF
many	TRBD2	TRBV12-3/TRBV12-4	TRBJ2-1	TGTGCCAGCAGTCCCCTTGGGAGGGGCCTTAGGAATGAGCAGTTCTTC	CASSPLGRGLRNEQFF
-	-	TRBV5-1	TRBJ1-2	TGCGCCAGCAGCTTGGGGCAGGGCTCAGGCTATGGCTACACCTTC	CASSLGQGSGYGYTF